Listed below are T cell receptor beta chains from one sample, sequenced in a study of OX40 agonist ivuxolimab in advanced cancers. Produced via immunoSEQ multiplex PCR; TCRdb's table is partial and in-frame only. This sample has roughly 41,000 clones, with approximately 80% found just once. Sequencing used CD4+ or CD8+ T cells sorted from blood, obtained in a trial of the OX40 agonist ivuxolimab. These receptors all stem from an adult with an advanced solid tumor such as melanoma, head and neck, liver or kidney cancer. CDR3s include the opening cysteine and the closing phenylalanine or tryptophan. The order of the fields is clone size, V gene, J gene, D gene, CDR3 protein, CDR3 DNA. A D gene is named only where the DNA matches it firmly. Size tells how often a clone was seen (once, few, many) or the class of an expanded clone, and some rows leave it out.

>NA|TRBV11-1|TRBJ2-7|NA
CASSLAQGSFYEQYF
TGTGCCAGCAGCTTAGCGCAGGGGAGTTTCTACGAGCAGTACTTC
>NA|TRBV23-1|TRBJ1-3|NA
CASSQTEGRRGNTIYF
TGCGCCAGCAGTCAAACCGAGGGCCGGAGAGGAAACACCATATATTTT
>once|TRBV29-1|TRBJ1-1|NA
CSADVGPTGAFF
TGCAGCGCCGATGTAGGCCCTACTGGGGCTTTCTTT
>NA|TRBV6-4|TRBJ2-3|TRBD2
CASSDRAGGPTDTQYF
TGTGCCAGCAGTGACAGGGCGGGGGGGCCGACAGATACGCAGTATTTT
>NA|TRBV29-1|TRBJ2-3|NA
CSVDLGFWDTQYF
TGCAGCGTTGATCTCGGGTTCTGGGATACGCAGTATTTT
>once|TRBV27|TRBJ1-4|NA
CASRTTVRGEKLFF
TGTGCCAGCAGAACGACAGTCCGAGGTGAAAAACTGTTTTTT
>once|TRBV5-5|TRBJ2-3|NA
CASSLRLNTDTQYF
TGTGCCAGCAGCTTGCGACTCAACACAGATACGCAGTATTTT
>NA|TRBV25-1|TRBJ2-7|NA
CASSESAVGEQYF
TGTGCCAGCAGTGAATCGGCGGTGGGCGAGCAGTACTTC
>NA|TRBV18|TRBJ1-2|TRBD1
CASSSPGTGRYYGYTF
TGTGCCAGCTCATCACCCGGGACAGGGAGGTACTATGGCTACACCTTC
>few|TRBV20-1|TRBJ1-2|NA
CSASPGYGYTF
TGCAGTGCTAGTCCGGGCTATGGCTACACCTTC
>NA|TRBV10-3|TRBJ2-1|TRBD1
CAIKEGSGTGGNEQFF
TGTGCCATCAAGGAGGGTTCAGGGACAGGGGGCAATGAGCAGTTCTTC
>NA|TRBV6-4|TRBJ1-6|NA
CASSESRAGNSPLHF
TGTGCCAGCAGTGAATCCCGGGCCGGTAATTCACCCCTCCACTTT
>NA|TRBV6-4|TRBJ2-1|NA
CASSPYLGQQSSYNEQFF
TGTGCCAGCAGTCCCTATCTCGGACAGCAGAGCTCCTACAATGAGCAGTTCTTC
>NA|TRBV5-4|TRBJ1-4|NA
CASSLGGATEKLFF
TGTGCCAGCAGCTTGGGGGGGGCGACTGAAAAACTGTTTTTT
>NA|TRBV5-1|TRBJ2-3|NA
CASSLAPPGVRDTQYF
TGCGCCAGCAGCTTGGCTCCCCCAGGGGTAAGGGATACGCAGTATTTT
>NA|TRBV13|TRBJ1-2|NA
CASSEVPVRYGYTF
TGTGCCAGCAGTGAGGTTCCCGTGAGGTATGGCTACACCTTC
>once|TRBV5-5|TRBJ2-7|NA
CASSLSLQGSAYEQYF
TGTGCCAGCAGCTTAAGTCTTCAGGGTTCGGCCTACGAGCAGTACTTC
>NA|TRBV11-2|TRBJ2-7|NA
CASSQYRGFPYEQYF
TGTGCCAGCAGCCAGTATCGGGGATTTCCCTACGAGCAGTACTTC
>NA|TRBV2|TRBJ2-2|TRBD1
CASSDLGQAAGELFF
TGTGCCAGCAGTGACTTGGGACAGGCCGCCGGGGAGCTGTTTTTT
>NA|TRBV5-1|TRBJ2-3|TRBD1
CASSYAGTGGDTQYF
TGCGCCAGCAGCTACGCCGGGACAGGGGGCGATACGCAGTATTTT
>NA|TRBV5-1|TRBJ1-5|NA
CASSLESAELGPQHF
TGCGCCAGCAGCTTGGAGTCGGCAGAATTGGGGCCCCAGCATTTT
>NA|TRBV5-4|TRBJ2-6|NA
CASSTGGRPPSSGANVLTF
TGTGCCAGCAGCACCGGGGGGCGGCCCCCTAGCTCTGGGGCCAACGTCCTGACTTTC
>once|TRBV4-2|TRBJ2-7|TRBD2
CASSQIAGAYEQYF
TGTGCCAGCAGCCAAATAGCGGGGGCCTACGAGCAGTACTTC
>NA|TRBV14|TRBJ2-1|NA
CASSQDIGANEQFF
TGTGCCAGCAGCCAAGATATCGGGGCTAATGAGCAGTTCTTC
>once|TRBV5-4|TRBJ2-7|NA
CASSLIPTGNYEQYF
TGTGCCAGCAGCTTAATTCCTACAGGGAACTACGAGCAGTACTTC
>NA|TRBV5-5|TRBJ1-2|NA
CASKVASNYGYTF
TGTGCCAGCAAGGTTGCGTCGAACTATGGCTACACCTTC
>few|TRBV2|TRBJ1-2|NA
CASSLMSYGYTF
TGTGCCAGCAGTCTTATGAGCTATGGCTACACCTTC
>NA|TRBV19|TRBJ1-1|NA
CASSMRQGIPEAFF
TGTGCCAGTAGTATGAGGCAGGGGATCCCTGAAGCTTTCTTT
>few|TRBV5-1|TRBJ2-2|NA
CASSLDSRGGTGELFF
TGCGCCAGCAGCTTGGATTCCAGGGGAGGGACCGGGGAGCTGTTTTTT
>few|TRBV2|TRBJ2-1|NA
CASSESGGSYNEQFF
TGTGCCAGCAGTGAATCTGGTGGCTCCTACAATGAGCAGTTCTTC
>NA|TRBV2|TRBJ2-7|NA
CASSEVRGVYEQYF
TGTGCCAGCAGTGAAGTCAGGGGCGTTTACGAGCAGTACTTC
>NA|TRBV7-2|TRBJ1-6|NA
CASSPPGASNSPLHF
TGTGCCAGCAGCCCGCCCGGGGCCTCCAATTCACCCCTCCACTTT
>NA|TRBV30|TRBJ2-2|NA
CALALETGELFF
TGTGCCTTGGCCCTTGAGACCGGGGAGCTGTTTTTT
>NA|TRBV30|TRBJ2-5|NA
CAWSVLRQETQYF
TGTGCCTGGAGTGTACTCCGCCAAGAGACCCAGTACTTC
>NA|TRBV5-6|TRBJ2-7|TRBD1
CASSEGTGYEQYF
TGTGCCAGCAGCGAGGGGACAGGATACGAGCAGTACTTC
>NA|TRBV5-1|TRBJ2-1|TRBD1
CASSFRDRENEQFF
TGCGCCAGCAGCTTCCGGGACAGGGAGAATGAGCAGTTCTTC
>NA|TRBV6-6|TRBJ1-1|NA
CASSTTASEAFF
TGTGCCAGCAGTACGACAGCGTCTGAAGCTTTCTTT
>NA|TRBV12-5|TRBJ2-1|NA
CASGLVLGNEQFF
TGTGCTAGTGGTTTGGTACTGGGAAATGAGCAGTTCTTC
>few|TRBV10-1|TRBJ2-7|TRBD1
CASSVSTGAGVEQYF
TGCGCCAGCAGTGTCTCGACAGGGGCAGGGGTCGAGCAGTACTTC
>NA|TRBV5-8|TRBJ2-5|TRBD1
CASSPRDRGNQETQYF
TGTGCCAGCAGTCCAAGGGACAGGGGAAACCAAGAGACCCAGTACTTC
>medium-sized|TRBV30|TRBJ1-5|NA
CAWRQGPNQPQHF
TGTGCCTGGAGGCAGGGCCCAAATCAGCCCCAGCATTTT
>NA|TRBV6-1|TRBJ2-5|NA
CASSESGVETQYF
TGTGCCAGCAGTGAATCGGGGGTAGAGACCCAGTACTTC
>NA|TRBV30|TRBJ1-1|NA
CAWSTWTANTEAFF
TGTGCCTGGAGTACCTGGACCGCGAACACTGAAGCTTTCTTT
>NA|TRBV2|TRBJ2-2|NA
CASSETNAGELFF
TGTGCCAGCAGTGAAACGAACGCCGGGGAGCTGTTTTTT
>NA|TRBV7-9|TRBJ1-2|TRBD1
CASSPDRGYGYTF
TGTGCCAGCAGCCCCGACAGGGGCTATGGCTACACCTTC
>NA|TRBV7-6|TRBJ2-7|TRBD1
CASSPLQGALLAYEQYF
TGTGCCAGCAGCCCATTACAGGGGGCGCTTCTGGCCTACGAGCAGTACTTC
>NA|TRBV19|TRBJ2-3|TRBD2
CASSISRGGGTDTQYF
TGTGCCAGTAGTATCTCTCGGGGGGGCGGGACAGATACGCAGTATTTT